The 32 T cell receptor beta chains reported below all come from one sample, sequenced in a study of blood T cell repertoires in COVID-19. Profiled with immunoSEQ multiplex PCR; TCRdb holds only in-frame clones, not every one. The sample has about 320,000 clones, approximately 89% seen once. Material for sequencing was peripheral blood. These receptor sequences come from a woman aged 25 to 45 with COVID-19, enrolled during active disease.

The CDR3 is CASSSTGNNQPQHF. The CDR3 nucleotides read TGTGCCAGCAGCTCGACAGGGAATAATCAGCCCCAGCATTTT. V usage is TRBV7-9 and J usage is TRBJ1-5, with TRBD1 identical over 7 bases. Germline V gene data show CDR1 as SEHNR and CDR2 as FQNEAQ (reference sequence). The CDR3 spans 14 residues. J was trimmed by 4 bases and V by 4 bases; bases with no gene match: 4. Supplemented by reference TRBV7-9 and TRBJ1-5, the full variable domain reads DTGVSQNPRHKITKRGQNVTFRCDPISEHNRLYWYRQTLGQGPEFLTYFQNEAQLEKSRLLSDRFSAERPKGSFSTLEIQRTEQGDSAMYLCASSSTGNNQPQHFGDGTRLSIL.

The chain links TRBV4-1 to TRBJ2-7, with a tentative D call TRBD1 (6 bases). The CDR3 is made up of 15 amino acids. Germline V gene sequence: CDR1 MGHRA, CDR2 YSYEKL. The germline V and J ends were trimmed by 1 base and 4 bases, with 14 bases remaining between them. CDR3 protein: CASSQVYSGEYEQYF. CDR3 DNA sequence: TGCGCCAGCAGCCAAGTATATTCAGGGGAGTACGAGCAGTACTTC.

The gene calls are TRBV18 and TRBJ1-2; D is unresolved. This CDR3 spans 13 amino acids. Deletions cut 6 bases from V and 8 bases from J, with 16 bases between. In germline, CDR1 is KGHSH, CDR2 LQKENI. CDR3 bases: TGTGCCAGCTCCCAACAGAGGGCCCTGGGCTACACCTTC. Amino acids: CASSQQRALGYTF.

The rearrangement joins TRBV18 to TRBJ1-1, with 9 bases identical to TRBD1. The junction had 7 bases not matched to a gene; V was cut back by 2 bases and J by 0 bases. Germline CDR1 is KGHSH and CDR2 is LQKENI. CDR3 size: 17 residues. CDR3 residues: CASSPEFDRGVNTEAFF. The DNA for the CDR3 is TGTGCCAGCTCACCAGAGTTTGACAGGGGGGTGAACACTGAAGCTTTCTTT.

This sequence joins TRBV4-1 and TRBJ2-1, with 10 bases fitting TRBD2. The CDR3 has 16 residues. Germline V CDR1 and CDR2: MGHRA, YSYEKL. V dropped 4 bases and J dropped 3; count of bases not matched to a gene: 6. The CDR3 loop is CASSPQPSGGYNEQFF. The CDR3 DNA reads as TGCGCCAGCAGCCCCCAACCTAGCGGGGGCTACAATGAGCAGTTCTTC.

This rearrangement joins TRBV7-9 to TRBJ2-1; the D gene is possibly TRBD1 (5 bases). CDR1 and CDR2 from the germline V gene are SEHNR and FQNEAQ (reference sequence). The V and J ends lost 5 bases and 8 bases respectively, with 10 bases between them. This CDR3 region has 12 residues. CDR3 sequence (DNA): TGTGCCAGCAGCAGGACAAGGGATGAGCAGTTCTTC. Its translation is CASSRTRDEQFF. Using reference TRBV7-9 and TRBJ2-1 for the parts outside the CDR3, the full variable domain is DTGVSQNPRHKITKRGQNVTFRCDPISEHNRLYWYRQTLGQGPEFLTYFQNEAQLEKSRLLSDRFSAERPKGSFSTLEIQRTEQGDSAMYLCASSRTRDEQFFGPGTRLTVL.

CDR3 bases: TGTGCCAGTAGTCCCAAAGGGGAAACAGGGGTCGGCGAGCAGTACTTC. This encodes CASSPKGETGVGEQYF. The rearrangement joins TRBV19 to TRBJ2-7; 7 bases line up with TRBD1. The V segment lost 5 bases and the J segment 6 bases; nucleotides outside the gene matches: 16. The CDR3 is 16 residues long. The germline CDR1 and CDR2 sequences are LNHDA and SQIVND (reference sequence). The full variable domain, in which reference TRBV19 and TRBJ2-7 provide the parts outside the CDR3, is DGGITQSPKYLFRKEGQNVTLSCEQNLNHDAMYWYRQDPGQGLRLIYYSQIVNDFQKGDIAEGYSVSREKKESFPLTVTSAQKNPTAFYLCASSPKGETGVGEQYFGPGTRLTVT.

This rearrangement joins TRBV12-3 or TRBV12-4 to TRBJ1-2, with 9 bases fitting TRBD1. Trimming took 8 bases from V and 8 from J; bases not matched to a gene: 3. The CDR3 consists of 11 residues. CDR3 in amino acids: CASGTGWGYTF. CDR3 DNA sequence: TGTGCCAGCGGGACAGGGTGGGGCTACACCTTC.

The chain links TRBV11-2 to TRBJ2-7, with D possibly TRBD2 on 7 matching bases. V dropped 5 bases and J dropped 3 bases, with 20 bases sitting between them. The CDR3 totals 16 residues. The V gene's germline CDR1 is SGHAT and CDR2 FQNNGV. The CDR3 spells CASSRIRGLNYYEQYF. The CDR3 bases are TGTGCCAGCAGCCGTATCAGGGGACTAAACTACTACGAGCAGTACTTC.

The rearrangement joins TRBV6-5 to TRBJ1-2; 10 bases fit TRBD1. Germline CDR1 is MNHEY and CDR2 is SVGAGI. The junction had 11 bases not matched to a gene; V was cut back by 2 bases and J by 8 bases. CDR3 size: 16 residues. CDR3 sequence: CASSYDRGRVQRGYTF. The CDR3 DNA reads as TGTGCCAGCAGTTACGACAGGGGGCGAGTTCAGAGGGGCTACACCTTC.

This clone was counted once. The J gene is TRBJ2-7, the V gene TRBV28; D is possibly TRBD2 (5 bases). Germline V lookup: CDR1 MDHEN, CDR2 SYDVKM. There are 9 residues in the CDR3. Between the trimmed V and J ends, which lost 11 bases and 6 bases, there was a span of 8 bases. The CDR3 sequence: CAGGVEQYV. CDR3 coding DNA: TGTGCCGGAGGCGTCGAGCAGTACGTC.

This sequence joins TRBV7-9 and TRBJ2-1, with a weak D call TRBD2 (7 bases). Trimming took off 2 bases at V and 8 bases at J, with 16 bases between the two ends. CDR1 SEHNR and CDR2 FQNEAQ come from the germline V gene (reference sequence). The CDR3 totals 15 residues. CDR3 coding DNA: TGTGCCAGCAGCTTACGGGGAGGGGGAACGGATGAGCAGTTCTTC. As protein: CASSLRGGGTDEQFF.

This chain uses TRBV6-1 with TRBJ1-5, with D perhaps matching TRBD1 (5 bases). The CDR3 runs 13 residues. The V end was cut by 3 bases, the J end by 7 bases, with 10 bases between. The germline V gene has CDR1 MNHNS and CDR2 SASEGT. The CDR3 spells CASSESGKQPQHF. CDR3 in DNA: TGTGCCAGCAGTGAGTCAGGGAAGCAGCCCCAGCATTTT.

The chain uses TRBV21-1 and TRBJ2-2; TRBD1, the table's D call, lacks a check against the DNA. TRBV21-1 is a pseudogene locus. The CDR3 totals 19 residues. The CDR3 DNA follows: TGTGCCAGCAGCAACCACACTTGGGACAGACCCCGTGGCACCGGGGAGCTGTTTTTT. Protein product: CASSNHTWDRPRGTGELFF.

The rearrangement uses TRBV7-2 and TRBJ2-7, with D perhaps matching TRBD1 (6 bases). The CDR3 extends over 13 amino acids. Germline CDR1 SGHTA, CDR2 FQGNSA. Trimming took off 3 bases at V and 1 base at J, with 7 bases between the two ends. The CDR3 spells CASSFGQSYEQYV. The CDR3 DNA is TGTGCCAGCAGCTTTGGACAGTCCTACGAGCAGTACGTC.

This chain joins TRBV6-1 and TRBJ1-6; D call uncertain. The CDR3 loop spans 16 amino acids. CDR1 and CDR2 (germline): MNHNS, SASEGT. Trimming removed 2 bases at V and 9 bases at J, with 17 bases between. CDR3 in DNA: TGTGCCAGCAGTGAATTGTCACTCCTTGTCGGTTCACCCCTCCACTTT. Its protein is CASSELSLLVGSPLHF.

The chain is built from TRBV6-6 and TRBJ2-3; the D gene is possibly TRBD1 (5 bases). The germline gives CDR1 MNHNY, CDR2 SVGAGI (reference sequence). V was trimmed by 4 bases and J by 1 base, leaving 15 bases between them. CDR3 length equals 16 residues. The CDR3 reads CASSFSPGMGTDTQYF. As DNA, the CDR3 is TGTGCCAGCAGTTTTTCCCCAGGGATGGGCACAGATACGCAGTATTTT.

The chain links TRBV9 to TRBJ2-1, with 15 bases identical to TRBD2. The CDR3 runs 16 residues. Germline CDR1 SGDLS, CDR2 YYNGEE. J gave up 4 bases and V 2 bases, and 1 base lay outside the gene matches. The DNA of the CDR3 is TGTGCCAGCAGCGTGGGGACTAGCGGGGGGTACAATGAGCAGTTCTTC. This gives the protein CASSVGTSGGYNEQFF.

The CDR3 loop is CASSLSGEQFF. CDR3 DNA sequence: TGTGCCAGCAGCTTGTCGGGGGAGCAGTTCTTC. The V and J genes are TRBV5-6 and TRBJ2-1; D possibly corresponds to TRBD2 (5 bases). This CDR3 comprises 11 residues. CDR1 and CDR2 (germline): SGHDT, YYEEEE. V lost 1 base, J lost 10 bases, and 6 bases lay in between.

The chain couples TRBV19 to TRBJ2-4; D ambiguous. V dropped 5 bases and J dropped 4 bases, with 18 bases sitting between them. The germline V gene has CDR1 LNHDA and CDR2 SQIVND (reference sequence). This CDR3 is built from 16 residues. As DNA, the CDR3 is TGTGCCAGTAGTCCAACGTGGCCCAATACGAAAAACATTCAGTACTTC. Protein: CASSPTWPNTKNIQYF. Filled out from reference TRBV19 and TRBJ2-4, the complete variable domain reads DGGITQSPKYLFRKEGQNVTLSCEQNLNHDAMYWYRQDPGQGLRLIYYSQIVNDFQKGDIAEGYSVSREKKESFPLTVTSAQKNPTAFYLCASSPTWPNTKNIQYFGAGTRLSVL.

The chain carries TRBV5-6 and TRBJ1-1; D is perhaps TRBD1 (6 bases). V shed 2 bases and J shed 4 bases, with 15 bases lying between them. Per the germline V gene, CDR1 is SGHDT and CDR2 is YYEEEE. This CDR3 region has 15 residues. In nucleotides, the CDR3 is TGTGCCAGCAGCTTACGACAGGTCCTCGGCACTGAAGCTTTCTTT. Its protein product is CASSLRQVLGTEAFF.

CDR3 amino acids: CASSLVRTAQETQYF. The DNA for the CDR3 is TGTGCCAGCAGTTTAGTGCGGACAGCTCAAGAGACCCAGTACTTC. The rearrangement uses TRBV28 and TRBJ2-5; possibly TRBD1 for D (6 bases). V was cut by 2 bases and J by 2 bases, with 12 bases left in between. Germline CDR1 and CDR2: MDHEN and SYDVKM. The length of the CDR3 is 15 residues. Full variable domain (outside the CDR3, taken from reference TRBV28 and TRBJ2-5): DVKVTQSSRYLVKRTGEKVFLECVQDMDHENMFWYRQDPGLGLRLIYFSYDVKMKEKGDIPEGYSVSREKKERFSLILESASTNQTSMYLCASSLVRTAQETQYFGPGTRLLVL.

The rearrangement joins TRBV5-1 to TRBJ1-5; no reliable D call. Germline V CDR1 and CDR2: SGHRS, YFSETQ. V was trimmed by 0 bases and J by 2 bases, leaving 12 bases between them. The CDR3 is 16 residues long. The CDR3 bases are TGCGCCAGCAGCTTGGATGGAGGGTCCGGCAATCAGCCCCAGCATTTT. Protein sequence: CASSLDGGSGNQPQHF.

This chain uses TRBV24-1 with TRBJ1-2; D gene ambiguous. With 7 bases removed from V and 4 bases from J, the gap between germline ends came to 12 bases. The CDR3 loop spans 13 amino acids. Germline CDR1 and CDR2: KGHDR and SFDVKD. The chain's CDR3 is CATRPADSYGYTF. In DNA, the CDR3 is TGTGCCACCAGACCCGCAGACTCCTATGGCTACACCTTC.

The V and J genes are TRBV29-1 and TRBJ2-3, with D unresolved. V lost 4 bases, J lost 4 bases, and 18 bases lay in between. CDR1 SQVTM and CDR2 ANQGSEA come from the germline V gene. The CDR3 contains 15 residues. The CDR3 protein is CSVVLARKISDTQYF. DNA of the CDR3: TGCAGCGTTGTATTAGCTCGGAAAATTTCAGATACGCAGTATTTT.

As DNA, the CDR3 is TGTGCCAGCACTTCTCGACAGGTAGCGTTAACTCGGGGCTACACCTTC. Translating gives CASTSRQVALTRGYTF. V is TRBV28 and J is TRBJ1-2, with TRBD1 as a possible D gene (6 bases). Germline V gene sequence: CDR1 MDHEN, CDR2 SYDVKM. V lost 7 bases to trimming and J lost 8 bases, with 26 bases between them. The CDR3 runs 16 residues.

The chain has TRBV2 and TRBJ2-1; 10 nucleotides line up with TRBD1. V shed 6 bases, J shed 15 bases, and the junction held 8 bases outside the gene matches. Germline CDR1 is SNHLY and CDR2 is FYNNEI. The CDR3 length is 12 residues. Here the CDR3 DNA reads TGTGCCAGCAGAGACGACAGGGGGCGCCTGTTCTTC. Translated: CASRDDRGRLFF.

The V gene is TRBV3-1 (or the pseudogene TRBV3-2), the J gene TRBJ1-1, with TRBD1 matching over 10 bases. Per germline, CDR1 LGHDT and CDR2 YNNKEL (reference sequence). This CDR3 region has 13 residues. Trimming took 2 bases from V and 10 from J; bases not matched to a gene: 4. The CDR3 protein is CASSQRGDRGAFF. In nucleotides, the CDR3 is TGTGCCAGCAGCCAAAGGGGGGACAGGGGAGCTTTCTTT.

For the CDR3, the DNA is TGTGCCAGCAGTGAACAGTTCTATGGCTACACCTTC. This sequence encodes CASSEQFYGYTF. The chain uses TRBV6-1 and TRBJ1-2; D ambiguous. The CDR3 extends over 12 amino acids. Germline V gives CDR1 MNHNS, CDR2 SASEGT. The V and J ends lost 2 bases and 4 bases respectively, with 5 bases between them.

The rearrangement links TRBV7-2 to TRBJ1-4, with 10 bases identical to TRBD1. The CDR3 is made up of 16 amino acids. Germline CDR1 SGHTA, CDR2 FQGNSA. The V gene end was trimmed by 6 bases and the J gene end by 5 bases; junction bases not matched to a gene: 9. The CDR3 region is CASSNPGQGNNEKLFF. The CDR3 nucleotides are TGTGCCAGCAGTAATCCGGGACAGGGGAACAATGAAAAACTGTTTTTT.

The chain has TRBV7-2 and TRBJ2-3; no clear D gene. Between the trimmed V and J ends, which lost 1 base and 5 bases, there was a span of 13 bases. Germline V CDR1 and CDR2: SGHTA, FQGNSA. The CDR3 contains 15 residues. CDR3 nucleotide sequence: TGTGCCAGCAGCTTAGTGCCCAGTTTGGTAGATACGCAGTATTTT. It specifies CASSLVPSLVDTQYF.

V gene TRBV6-5 combines with J gene TRBJ2-7; 7 bases map to TRBD2. The CDR3 sequence is 13 residues long. After removal of 2 bases from V and 2 bases from J, the junction contained 0 bases not matched to a gene. Looked up from germline, CDR1 is MNHEY and CDR2 is SVGAGI. CDR3 residues: CASSYRGAYEQYF. In nucleotides, the CDR3 is TGTGCCAGCAGTTACCGGGGGGCCTACGAGCAGTACTTC.